Listed below are T cell receptor beta chains from one sample, sequenced in a study of metastatic and nonmetastatic thyroid tumors. Using MiXCR, TCRdb re-called clones from the PCR reads. The sample contains 5,500 to 7,000 clones, 2.5% to 3.5% of which appear only once. The material sequenced was tumor tissue. The receptors shown here come from a female donor with papillary thyroid cancer or a benign thyroid nodule (not recorded which). Some clones in this sample may be carry-over from other donors' samples. Both conserved end residues are part of each CDR3. A D gene is named only where the DNA matches it firmly. Each size is once, few, many or a size class.

V gene	D gene	J gene	clone size	CDR3 protein	CDR3 DNA
TRBV5-1	NA	TRBJ2-1	medium-sized	CASSLNSGNYEQFF	TGCGCCAGCAGCTTAAATTCCGGGAACTATGAGCAGTTCTTC
TRBV20-1	NA	TRBJ1-4	medium-sized	CSARDGRGSEKLFF	TGCAGTGCTAGAGATGGGAGGGGTAGTGAAAAACTGTTTTTT
TRBV3-1	NA	TRBJ1-6	many	CASSQSSPNNSPLHF	TGTGCCAGCAGCCAATCATCCCCCAATAATTCACCCCTCCACTTT
TRBV10-1	NA	TRBJ2-2	medium-sized	CASSLDSPNTGELFF	TGCGCCAGCAGTTTGGACAGTCCGAACACCGGGGAGCTGTTTTTT
TRBV6-1	NA	TRBJ1-3	medium-sized	CASRRRGDGGNTIYF	TGTGCCAGCAGGAGGAGGGGGGACGGCGGAAACACCATATATTTT
TRBV5-1	NA	TRBJ1-2	medium-sized	CASSLAGQGYGLNYGYTF	TGCGCCAGCAGCTTGGCCGGCCAGGGGTACGGCCTTAACTATGGCTACACCTTC
TRBV6-1	NA	TRBJ2-3	many	CASTSGVSPDTQYF	TGTGCCAGCACGTCTGGAGTATCGCCGGATACGCAGTATTTT
TRBV28	TRBD2	TRBJ2-1	medium-sized	CASRGDPGLAGGPIYEQFF	TGTGCCAGCAGGGGGGACCCGGGACTAGCGGGAGGGCCTATCTATGAGCAGTTCTTC
TRBV6-1	NA	TRBJ1-1	medium-sized	CASSVRGFSTEAFF	TGTGCCAGCAGTGTTAGGGGGTTTAGCACTGAAGCTTTCTTT
TRBV9	NA	TRBJ2-2	medium-sized	CASSPTLSANTGELFF	TGTGCCAGCAGCCCGACCCTATCGGCAAACACCGGGGAGCTGTTTTTT
TRBV4-2	NA	TRBJ2-7	many	CASSQERDFPYEQYF	TGTGCCAGCAGCCAAGAACGGGACTTCCCCTACGAGCAGTACTTC
TRBV4-1	TRBD1	TRBJ1-1	many	CASSRSGGAGTEAFF	TGCGCCAGCAGCCGGTCAGGGGGCGCGGGCACTGAAGCTTTCTTT
TRBV6-1	TRBD2	TRBJ2-7	medium-sized	CASSPRLAGGHYEQYF	TGTGCCAGCAGCCCTAGACTAGCGGGAGGGCACTACGAGCAGTACTTC
TRBV11-1	NA	TRBJ1-1	medium-sized	CASSSTRQVVIGTEAFF	TGTGCCAGCAGCTCTACCCGACAGGTAGTGATAGGCACTGAAGCTTTCTTT
TRBV6-1	NA	TRBJ1-6	medium-sized	CASSVQGQFNSPLHF	TGTGCCAGCAGTGTACAGGGACAATTTAATTCACCCCTCCACTTT
TRBV11-3	NA	TRBJ2-7	medium-sized	CASSLVGGAGTALYEQYF	TGTGCCAGCAGCTTAGTTGGGGGCGCCGGGACTGCTCTCTACGAGCAGTACTTC
TRBV11-3	NA	TRBJ1-4	medium-sized	CASSPGGTANEKLFF	TGTGCCAGCAGCCCTGGGGGGACGGCTAATGAAAAACTGTTTTTT
TRBV5-1	TRBD2	TRBJ2-1	medium-sized	CASSTVPGGSYNEQFF	TGCGCCAGCAGCACCGTACCGGGAGGCTCCTACAATGAGCAGTTCTTC
TRBV7-2	NA	TRBJ2-3	medium-sized	CASSLMTATDTQYF	TGTGCCAGCAGCTTAATGACAGCCACAGATACGCAGTATTTT
TRBV10-2	NA	TRBJ1-4	medium-sized	CASSESGPRDEKLFF	TGCGCCAGCAGTGAGTCGGGCCCAAGGGATGAAAAACTGTTTTTT
TRBV7-3	TRBD1	TRBJ2-5	many	CASSSGQGAGETQYF	TGTGCCAGCAGCTCCGGACAGGGGGCGGGTGAGACCCAGTACTTC
TRBV10-2	NA	TRBJ1-1	many	CASRDGHYTEAFF	TGCGCCAGCAGGGACGGACATTACACTGAAGCTTTCTTT
TRBV7-2	NA	TRBJ2-3	medium-sized	CASSLAGGPPDTQYF	TGTGCCAGCAGCTTAGCGGGAGGACCGCCGGATACGCAGTATTTT
TRBV12-3/TRBV12-4	NA	TRBJ1-1	many	CASSSGAPNTEAFF	TGTGCCAGCAGCTCAGGGGCCCCGAACACTGAAGCTTTCTTT
TRBV3-1	NA	TRBJ2-7	many	CASSLDGLSYEQYF	TGTGCCAGCAGCTTGGACGGACTATCCTACGAGCAGTACTTC
TRBV24-1	TRBD2	TRBJ2-3	many	CATSDASRGGTDTQYF	TGTGCCACCAGTGATGCGTCTCGGGGGGGCACAGATACGCAGTATTTT
TRBV5-7	NA	TRBJ2-7	many	CASSLNRTYEQYF	TGTGCCAGCAGCTTAAACAGAACCTACGAGCAGTACTTC
TRBV19	NA	TRBJ1-1	medium-sized	CASTRLGGNTEAFF	TGTGCCAGTACCAGACTGGGGGGGAACACTGAAGCTTTCTTT
TRBV5-1	NA	TRBJ2-3	many	CASTRVGGTDTQYF	TGCGCCAGCACTCGCGTTGGAGGCACAGATACGCAGTATTTT
TRBV11-3	NA	TRBJ2-3	medium-sized	CASSLRDDTQYF	TGTGCCAGCAGCTTGAGGGACGATACGCAGTATTTT
TRBV12-3/TRBV12-4	NA	TRBJ2-5	medium-sized	CASTRLVQETQYF	TGTGCCAGCACCCGACTAGTCCAAGAGACCCAGTACTTC
TRBV19	NA	TRBJ1-5	medium-sized	CASSRTSGGSGVNQPQHF	TGTGCCAGTAGTAGGACTTCGGGGGGATCCGGGGTTAATCAGCCCCAGCATTTT
TRBV11-2	NA	TRBJ1-1	medium-sized	CASSPNRAEAFF	TGTGCCAGCAGCCCCAACAGGGCCGAAGCTTTCTTT
TRBV10-3	NA	TRBJ2-3	many	CAISGTAGGARTDTQYF	TGTGCCATCAGTGGGACCGCTGGGGGGGCCAGGACAGATACGCAGTATTTT
TRBV2	NA	TRBJ2-1	medium-sized	CASLRTPQVLDEQFF	TGTGCCAGCCTCCGGACTCCCCAGGTCTTGGATGAGCAGTTCTTC
TRBV20-1	NA	TRBJ1-1	medium-sized	CSYYVNTEAFF	TGCAGTTACTATGTGAACACTGAAGCTTTCTTT
TRBV10-2	NA	TRBJ1-2	many	CASSESVSSWNTF	TGCGCCAGCAGTGAATCCGTGTCATCTTGGAACACCTTC
TRBV3-1	NA	TRBJ1-1	many	CASSRGDHTEAFF	TGTGCCAGCAGCCGGGGGGATCACACTGAAGCTTTCTTT
TRBV19	NA	TRBJ1-2	medium-sized	CASSPHSGAQNYGYTF	TGTGCCAGTAGTCCTCATTCAGGGGCACAGAACTATGGCTACACCTTC
TRBV5-1	NA	TRBJ1-1	medium-sized	CASSPGGALNTEAFF	TGCGCCAGCAGCCCGGGGGGGGCCCTGAACACTGAAGCTTTCTTT
TRBV18	NA	TRBJ1-2	many	CASSGGENYGYTF	TGTGCCAGCTCCGGAGGGGAAAACTATGGCTACACCTTC
TRBV5-5	TRBD1	TRBJ2-7	many	CASSLDRGYEQYF	TGTGCCAGCAGCTTGGACAGGGGGTACGAGCAGTACTTC
TRBV4-1	TRBD2	TRBJ2-3	many	CASSQWLAGGDTQYF	TGCGCCAGCAGCCAGTGGCTAGCGGGGGGGGATACGCAGTATTTT
TRBV5-1	NA	TRBJ2-6	medium-sized	CASQLGGTVSGANVLTF	TGCGCCAGCCAGCTTGGGGGGACGGTATCTGGGGCCAACGTCCTGACTTTC
TRBV12-3/TRBV12-4	NA	TRBJ1-1	medium-sized	CASRAGLTYTEAFF	TGTGCCAGCAGAGCAGGACTAACTTACACTGAAGCTTTCTTT
TRBV2	NA	TRBJ2-5	many	CASKERQGSTQYF	TGTGCCAGCAAGGAGAGGCAGGGTAGTACCCAGTACTTC
TRBV5-6	TRBD1	TRBJ1-2	many	CASSLIGQGNYGYTF	TGTGCCAGCAGCTTGATAGGACAGGGGAACTATGGCTACACCTTC
TRBV5-1	TRBD2	TRBJ2-7	medium-sized	CASSLAGTRVFEQYF	TGCGCCAGCAGCTTGGCCGGGACTAGGGTTTTCGAGCAGTACTTC
TRBV29-1	NA	TRBJ1-2	large	CSVDTLQVGDLNYGYTF	TGCAGCGTTGACACGCTCCAGGTGGGGGACCTTAACTATGGCTACACCTTC
TRBV30	TRBD1	TRBJ1-4	many	CAWRGKTGGGEKLFF	TGTGCCTGGAGGGGGAAGACAGGGGGAGGTGAAAAACTGTTTTTT
TRBV30	TRBD2	TRBJ2-3	many	CAWSVGGSTDTQYF	TGTGCCTGGAGTGTGGGCGGGAGTACGGATACGCAGTATTTT
TRBV6-4	NA	TRBJ2-1	many	CASSPKGTAGQFF	TGTGCCAGCAGCCCGAAGGGAACAGCGGGGCAGTTCTTC
TRBV2	NA	TRBJ1-4	many	CASKTGGEKLFF	TGTGCCAGCAAGACAGGAGGTGAAAAACTGTTTTTT
TRBV5-1	NA	TRBJ2-7	medium-sized	CASSTGTLAYEQYF	TGCGCCAGTTCTACCGGGACACTTGCCTACGAGCAGTACTTC
TRBV5-1	NA	TRBJ1-4	many	CASSLGVETNEKLFF	TGCGCCAGCAGCTTGGGAGTGGAGACCAATGAAAAACTGTTTTTT
TRBV19	NA	TRBJ1-5	medium-sized	CASTTDSPNQPQHF	TGTGCCAGTACCACCGACAGCCCTAATCAGCCCCAGCATTTT
TRBV28	NA	TRBJ2-3	medium-sized	CASSLPSALTDTQYF	TGTGCCAGCAGTTTACCTAGCGCCCTCACAGATACGCAGTATTTT
TRBV9	NA	TRBJ1-3	many	CASSVGGVFSGNTIYF	TGTGCCAGCAGCGTAGGTGGGGTATTCTCAGGAAACACCATATATTTT
TRBV9	TRBD2	TRBJ2-7	many	CASSVEREGFHEQYF	TGTGCCAGCAGCGTAGAGCGGGAGGGCTTCCACGAGCAGTACTTC
TRBV18	NA	TRBJ2-3	many	CASSPADGTDTQYF	TGTGCCAGCTCACCAGCGGACGGCACAGATACGCAGTATTTT